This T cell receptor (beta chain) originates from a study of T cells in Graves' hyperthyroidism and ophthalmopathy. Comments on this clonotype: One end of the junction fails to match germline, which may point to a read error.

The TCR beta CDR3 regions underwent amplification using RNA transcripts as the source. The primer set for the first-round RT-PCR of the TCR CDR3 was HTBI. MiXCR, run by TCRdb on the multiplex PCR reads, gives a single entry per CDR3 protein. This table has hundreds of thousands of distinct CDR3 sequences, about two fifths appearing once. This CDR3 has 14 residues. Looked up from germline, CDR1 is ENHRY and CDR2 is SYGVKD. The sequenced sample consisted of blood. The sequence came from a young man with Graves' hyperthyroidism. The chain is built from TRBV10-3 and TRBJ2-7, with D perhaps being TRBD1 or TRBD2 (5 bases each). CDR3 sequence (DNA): TGTGCCAGCAGTATAGGGACCGATACCTACGAGCAGTACTTC. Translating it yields CASSIGTDTYEQYF.